This TCR beta chain came from a study of blood T cell repertoires in COVID-19 (dated by TCRdb to about 2020). Looking at the study overall: The collaborator samples originated in the United States, Italy and Spain and spanned the acute and convalescent phases of COVID-19. The repertoires were made available in a free public database intended to serve as a resource for research on the immune response to SARS-CoV-2. Where available, HLA class I and class II types were obtained from metadata supplied by the sample provider rather than from assay-based typing. The prospective study material was composed of cDNA or gDNA derived from T cells, B-cell-depleted T cells, or PBMCs. Subjects who had been exposed to COVID-19, were actively infected with it, or had recovered from it provided the deeply sampled blood TCRbeta repertoires that made up the dataset. The samples were drawn from two sources: the first 160 participants of the ongoing ImmuneRACE study, and approximately 1,300 subjects contributed by 6 global collaborators. The sample metadata nearly always contained a de-identified subject ID, COVID-19 status, age in years and sex.

Results the study describes overall, beyond this receptor: The quantity of clinical and demographic metadata differed by source and by participant and was supplied without curation.

As to this clone: This receptor's antigen is unknown. Base qualities are not recorded, but no much larger clone differs from it by a single base.

TCRbeta CDR3 regions were amplified from genomic DNA using the immunoSEQ Assay, a bias-controlled multiplex PCR. Concerning the study's data processing: The number of nucleated cells in each sample was estimated by amplification of reference gene primers within the assay. Sequence reads were collapsed and filtered to measure the absolute abundance of every unique TCRbeta CDR3 rearrangement. Productive Simpson clonality was computed per sample as the square root of Simpson's diversity index over productive rearrangements. In TCRdb, the immuneACCESS table is reduced to in-frame sequences with V and J assigned. These tables do not hold every clone; where another copy was compared, an unresolved V gene accounts for under half, and the others remain unexplained. D and trimming were read from the DNA, whereas the V and J calls and clone size are those reported in that table. The sample yields approximately 200,000 clones; 83% were counted once. The ten biggest clones cover around 6.8% of the sample.

Collaborating institutions collected whole blood in K2EDTA tubes following their own protocols. For TCRbeta analysis, collaborators shipped samples in one of three forms: frozen whole blood, isolated PBMCs, or DNA extracted from either of those sample types. From the germline V gene, CDR1 is SGHRS and CDR2 is YFSETQ. Inclusive of the bounding cysteine and phenylalanine, the CDR3 is 15 residues long. Only the CDR3 part of the read is kept: 45 bases, read in frame from the first base. The V end gives up 0 bases and the J end 8 bases, leaving 8 bases in the junction not matched to a gene. Material for sequencing was peripheral blood. The clonotype originates from a woman in her 50s with acute or convalescent COVID-19. The sequence joins TRBV5-1 to TRBJ1-2, and 9 junction bases match TRBD1. The nucleotides are TGCGCCAGCAGCTTGGAGGGACAGGGAGCAGACGGCTACACCTTC. Its translation is CASSLEGQGADGYTF.